This T cell receptor (beta chain) was recorded in a study of cytomegalovirus exposure and HLA in healthy donors. Points from the study as a whole: In vitro testing confirmed three CMV-associated chains as specific for CMV antigens. High specificity and sensitivity for cytomegalovirus status were reported for the classifier. TCR clusters originating in the first cohort tended to co-occur in the 100 to 150 validation repertoires, according to a later analysis.

On this clone itself: Its target is unknown.

Only in-frame clones appear in the TCRdb table, and some are missing; sequencing was by immunoSEQ multiplex PCR. The data show 120,000 to 150,000 clones, roughly nine tenths seen once. The CDR3 extends over 15 amino acids. After removal of 5 bases from V and 4 bases from J, the junction contained 11 bases not matched to a gene. Per germline, CDR1 MNHNS and CDR2 SASEGT. This sequence originates from a woman between 18 and 29 years old in good health and CMV-seropositive. Specimen: PBMCs. This chain joins TRBV6-1 and TRBJ2-7, with 7 nucleotides matching TRBD1. Written as DNA, the CDR3 is TGTGCCAGCAGTAACGGGGACAGCTTAATATACGAGCAGTACTTC. It specifies CASSNGDSLIYEQYF.